This T cell receptor beta chain was captured in a study of blood T cell repertoires in COVID-19. Overall study: Donors in the United States, Italy and Spain gave samples during acute or convalescent COVID-19. Sources were T cells, B-cell-depleted T cells, or PBMCs; the material itself was cDNA or gDNA.

Sequencing was performed with immunoSEQ multiplex PCR; in TCRdb, only in-frame clones are kept and a portion is missing. Altogether 25,000 to 35,000 clones are present, approximately 80% being singletons, with the ten largest covering roughly 15%. The germline CDR1 and CDR2 sequences are SQVTM and ANQGSEA. The CDR3 has 13 amino acids. Trimming shortened V by 6 bases and J by 0 bases, and 11 bases separated the two germline ends. The origin of this receptor is a human donor in a cohort sampled during active COVID-19. The J gene is TRBJ1-1, the V gene TRBV29-1, with D uncertain. Sequenced: peripheral blood. Written as DNA, the CDR3 is TGCAGCGTCGCCCCAGGTATGAACACTGAAGCTTTCTTT. Protein: CSVAPGMNTEAFF.